Below, 7 T cell receptor beta chains from the same sample are listed, as sequenced in a study of response to subunit inactivated influenza vaccine. TCRdb re-called the RT-PCR reads through MiXCR, storing one row per CDR3 protein. The sample includes about 150,000 distinct CDR3 sequences, approximately 11% of them seen just once. The sample consisted of CD8+ T cells sorted from PBMCs, taken roughly 24 months after vaccination. These receptors originate from a man between 50 and 75 years old who received an inactivated influenza vaccine.

This clonotype was picked up many times. The rearrangement joins TRBV12-3 or TRBV12-4 to TRBJ2-2; 10 positions match TRBD1. The CDR3 extends over 17 amino acids. V gave up 3 bases and J gave up 4 bases; unmatched junction bases: 8. The CDR3 nucleotides read TGTGCCAGCAGTTTCCCGGGACAGGGGCGCAGCACCGGGGAGCTGTTTTTT. This sequence encodes CASSFPGQGRSTGELFF.

The chain carries TRBV6-5 and TRBJ2-2; no clear D gene. The V and J ends lost 0 bases and 2 bases respectively, with 13 bases between them. The CDR3 loop spans 17 amino acids. CDR1 is MNHEY and CDR2 is SVGAGI in the germline V gene. This chain's CDR3 is CASSYSRGRYNTGELFF. The CDR3 nucleotides are TGTGCCAGCAGTTACTCGAGAGGAAGGTACAACACCGGGGAGCTGTTTTTT.

This clonotype occurred a few times. This rearrangement joins TRBV28 to TRBJ1-6; D not resolved. Germline values: CDR1 MDHEN, CDR2 SYDVKM. The CDR3 has 13 residues. The V gene lost 2 bases and the J gene lost 6 bases, with 5 bases spanning the gap. The CDR3 DNA reads as TGTGCCAGCAGTTTAACGGCTAATTCACCCCTCCACTTT. Protein sequence: CASSLTANSPLHF.

This clonotype appeared a few times. V usage is TRBV5-1 and J usage is TRBJ2-1, with 13 bases identical to TRBD2. V lost 3 bases to trimming and J lost 4 bases; unmatched junction nucleotides: 10. The CDR3 runs to 18 residues. The germline CDR1 and CDR2 sequences are SGHRS and YFSETQ. The CDR3 region has the DNA TGCGCCAGCAGCTACCTAGGACTAGCGGGAGAAGGGTACAATGAGCAGTTCTTC. It specifies CASSYLGLAGEGYNEQFF.

The chain joins TRBV7-6 to TRBJ2-2; D is unclear. Germline V gene sequence: CDR1 SGHVS, CDR2 FNYEAQ. V was shortened by 6 bases and J by 5 bases, with 7 bases between the two germline ends. This CDR3 comprises 12 residues. CDR3: CASRTTTGELFF. CDR3 bases: TGTGCCAGCAGAACTACTACCGGGGAGCTGTTTTTT. The full variable domain, in which reference TRBV7-6 and TRBJ2-2 provide the parts outside the CDR3, is GAGVSQSPRYKVTKRGQDVALRCDPISGHVSLYWYRQALGQGPEFLTYFNYEAQQDKSGLPNDRFSAERPEGSISTLTIQRTEQRDSAMYRCASRTTTGELFFGEGSRLTVL.

A few counts support this clonotype. This CDR3 reads CASSFARLETQYF. CDR3 sequence (DNA): TGTGCCAGCAGTTTCGCCCGGTTGGAGACCCAGTACTTC. The chain carries TRBV12-3 or TRBV12-4 and TRBJ2-5, with D hard to call. The V and J ends lost 3 bases and 5 bases respectively, with 10 bases between them. The CDR3 covers 13 residues.

The genes are TRBV6-5 and TRBJ2-2; TRBD2 might be the D (6 bases). The germline gives CDR1 MNHEY, CDR2 SVGAGI. This CDR3 comprises 17 residues. Trimming took off 2 bases at V and 2 bases at J, with 15 bases between the two ends. The CDR3 protein is CASSYTTSWVNTGELFF. CDR3 in DNA: TGTGCCAGCAGTTACACTACTAGCTGGGTCAACACCGGGGAGCTGTTTTTT.